Listed here are 28 T cell receptor beta chains from one sample, sequenced in a study of technical replicates of blood from a handful of donors. Sequencing used immunoSEQ multiplex PCR; TCRdb keeps in-frame clones, though not all of them. Here the sample spans 13,000 to 15,000 clones, 80% to 85% being singletons. Sequences were obtained from PBMCs. The receptors were gathered from a human donor in good health.

The chain recombines TRBV5-4 with TRBJ2-3; TRBD2 agrees at 9 bases. CDR1 and CDR2 from the germline V gene are SGHNT and YYREEE (reference sequence). This CDR3 is 15 amino acids long. J gave up 3 bases and V 4 bases, and 6 bases lay outside the gene matches. The CDR3 DNA reads TGTGCCAGCAGCAACCCTAGCGGGAAAACAGATACGCAGTATTTT. This encodes CASSNPSGKTDTQYF.

The rearrangement joins TRBV19 to TRBJ1-1; D perhaps matches TRBD1 (5 bases). The V end was cut by 3 bases, the J end by 7 bases, with 12 bases between. The CDR3 contains 13 residues. CDR1 and CDR2 from the germline V gene are LNHDA and SQIVND (reference sequence). CDR3 bases: TGTGCCAGTAGTATTACTCGACAGTATGAAGCTTTCTTT. This translates into CASSITRQYEAFF.

A single count supports this clone. The chain recombines TRBV30 with TRBJ2-1; 13 bases fit TRBD2. With V trimmed by 5 bases and J by 5 bases, 6 bases remained unmatched. There are 15 residues in the CDR3. Germline V gene lookup returns CDR1 GTSNPN and CDR2 SVGIG (reference sequence). CDR3 sequence: CAWAGTSGDNNEQFF. The CDR3 DNA reads as TGTGCCTGGGCGGGGACTAGCGGGGACAACAATGAGCAGTTCTTC.

The rearrangement uses TRBV30 and TRBJ2-7; D not certain. Germline-derived CDR1 and CDR2 are GTSNPN and SVGIG (reference sequence). V gave up 0 bases and J gave up 8 bases, with 11 bases separating them. CDR3 length: 12 amino acids. CDR3: CAWSVTVSKQYF. The CDR3 region has the DNA TGTGCCTGGAGTGTAACGGTCTCGAAGCAGTACTTC.

V gene TRBV11-2 combines with J gene TRBJ1-2; no firm D call. Trimming cost V 1 base and J 1 base, with 7 bases left between them. The germline V gene has CDR1 SGHAT and CDR2 FQNNGV. The CDR3 length is 14 residues. The CDR3 sequence: CASSLVNYNYGYTF. The CDR3 coding sequence is TGTGCCAGCAGCTTAGTAAATTATAACTATGGCTACACCTTC.

This clone occurred a few times. The V gene is TRBV27, the J gene TRBJ2-1; D unclear. The length of the CDR3 is 14 residues. Trimming removed 6 bases at V and 2 bases at J, with 11 bases between. Per the germline V gene, CDR1 is MNHEY and CDR2 is SMNVEV (reference sequence). The CDR3 DNA sequence: TGTGCCAGCAGCCCAACATTGACCTACAATGAGCAGTTCTTC. This encodes CASSPTLTYNEQFF.

The chain employs TRBV5-1 and TRBJ2-5; 12 bases match TRBD1. The CDR3 sequence is 14 residues long. Germline lookup yields CDR1 SGHRS and CDR2 YFSETQ. Trimming removed 4 bases from V and 6 bases from J; junction bases left unmatched: 4. The DNA for the CDR3 is TGCGCCAGCAGCACCGGGACAGGGGGCCAGACCCAGTACTTC. Amino acids: CASSTGTGGQTQYF.

V usage is TRBV5-5 and J usage is TRBJ1-1, with D unclear. V was trimmed by 1 base and J by 7 bases, leaving 5 bases between them. The CDR3 length is 11 residues. Germline assignment: CDR1 SGHKS and CDR2 YYEKEE (reference sequence). The CDR3 is CASSLHIEAFF. The DNA of the CDR3 is TGTGCCAGCAGCTTGCACATTGAAGCTTTCTTT.

The chain joins TRBV27 to TRBJ1-3, with D perhaps matching TRBD1 (6 bases). Between the trimmed V and J ends, which lost 2 bases and 7 bases, there was a span of 18 bases. Germline CDR1 reads MNHEY; CDR2 reads SMNVEV (reference sequence). The CDR3 has 16 amino acids. CDR3 nucleotide sequence: TGTGCCAGCAGTTTAGCTTACAGGGAGCGTATCAACACCATATATTTT. Its translation: CASSLAYRERINTIYF.

The chain employs TRBV25-1 and TRBJ2-3, with 7 bases lining up with TRBD1. Trimming at V came to 1 base and at J to 5 bases, leaving 6 bases not matched to a gene. Germline loops: CDR1 MGHDK, CDR2 SYGVNS. The CDR3 is 15 amino acids. The CDR3 region has the DNA TGTGCCAGCAGTGAATTGAGGGGGCGCGGAGATACGCAGTATTTT. Its protein is CASSELRGRGDTQYF.

This clone was detected only a few times. V and J are TRBV11-2 and TRBJ2-3; D tentatively reads TRBD1 or TRBD2 (5 bases each). CDR1 is SGHAT and CDR2 is FQNNGV in the germline V gene. With 10 bases removed from V and 1 base from J, the gap between germline ends came to 15 bases. The CDR3 has 14 residues. The CDR3 bases are TGTGCCACCAGAGGGGCCGAACGCACAGATACGCAGTATTTT. This translates into CATRGAERTDTQYF.

The chain links TRBV5-6 to TRBJ1-2, with D possibly being TRBD1 (6 bases). Germline loops: CDR1 SGHDT, CDR2 YYEEEE. The length of the CDR3 is 13 residues. Trimming removed 2 bases from V and 1 base from J, with 6 bases in between. CDR3 region: CASSLGGNYGYTF. Here the CDR3 DNA reads TGTGCCAGCAGCTTAGGGGGTAACTATGGCTACACCTTC.

This clone was observed a single time. The chain couples TRBV5-8 to TRBJ1-4, with 8 bases aligning to TRBD1. The CDR3 has 14 residues. Germline V gene sequence: CDR1 SGHTS, CDR2 YDEGEE. V gave up 4 bases and J gave up 6 bases; unmatched junction bases: 5. The CDR3 here is CASSRQGLHEKLFF. The CDR3 bases are TGTGCCAGCAGCAGACAGGGGCTGCATGAAAAACTGTTTTTT.

This sequence joins TRBV6-6 and TRBJ1-2, with 8 bases aligning to TRBD1. The ends lost 4 bases at V and 8 bases at J; junction bases unmatched: 15. CDR1 is MNHNY, CDR2 SVGAGI, per germline (reference sequence). There are 16 residues in the CDR3. The CDR3 reads CASSFGDRPGSDGYTF. The CDR3 DNA reads as TGTGCCAGCAGTTTCGGGGACAGGCCAGGTAGTGACGGCTACACCTTC.

The chain couples TRBV11-2 to TRBJ2-3, with D possibly being TRBD2 (5 bases). The CDR3 length is 18 residues. Trimming removed 0 bases at V and 1 base at J, with 17 bases between. Germline CDR1 is SGHAT and CDR2 is FQNNGV. In DNA, the CDR3 is TGTGCCAGCAGCTTAGATTGGTCGGGAAAGGGCGGCACAGATACGCAGTATTTT. This sequence encodes CASSLDWSGKGGTDTQYF.

V and J are TRBV30 and TRBJ2-1; 7 bases align to TRBD2. V dropped 2 bases and J dropped 4; count of bases not matched to a gene: 8. The CDR3 has 15 amino acids. Germline CDR1 and CDR2: GTSNPN and SVGIG (reference sequence). The CDR3 region has the DNA TGTGCCTGGAGTAGAGGAGCGGGACGTTACAATGAGCAGTTCTTC. Its translation is CAWSRGAGRYNEQFF.

This sequence joins TRBV30 and TRBJ1-1; D ambiguous. The CDR3 totals 11 residues. Germline V gene sequence: CDR1 GTSNPN, CDR2 SVGIG (reference sequence). The germline V and J ends were trimmed by 3 bases and 0 bases, with 2 bases remaining between them. This CDR3 reads CAWSLNTEAFF. The CDR3 region has the DNA TGTGCCTGGAGCTTGAACACTGAAGCTTTCTTT.

This rearrangement joins TRBV7-9 to TRBJ1-5; TRBD1 matches at 7 bases. CDR1 is SEHNR, CDR2 FQNEAQ, per germline (reference sequence). The CDR3 totals 14 residues. V lost 5 bases, J lost 4 bases, and 5 bases stayed unmatched. The CDR3 DNA is TGTGCCAGCAGCCTTTCAGGGGGAAATCAGCCCCAGCATTTT. This codes for CASSLSGGNQPQHF.

This sequence joins TRBV5-1 and TRBJ2-7, with D perhaps TRBD2 (6 bases). CDR1 SGHRS and CDR2 YFSETQ come from the germline V gene. Trimming took off 5 bases at V and 6 bases at J, with 18 bases between the two ends. This CDR3 contains 14 residues. Here the CDR3 reads CASRFSGTSGEQYF. CDR3 DNA sequence: TGCGCCAGCAGGTTTAGTGGGACTTCGGGCGAGCAGTACTTC.

The genes are TRBV11-3 and TRBJ2-2; D is ambiguous. V lost 1 base and J lost 3, with 9 bases in between. The length of the CDR3 is 15 residues. Germline V gene data show CDR1 as SGHNT and CDR2 as YENEEA. The CDR3: CASSLGGGDTGELFF. The CDR3 nucleotides read TGTGCCAGCAGCTTAGGAGGTGGAGACACCGGGGAGCTGTTTTTT.

V is TRBV5-5 and J is TRBJ2-2; 7 nucleotides align to TRBD2. The CDR3 length is 15 residues. V shed 3 bases, J shed 6 bases, and the junction held 8 bases outside the gene matches. CDR1 and CDR2 from the germline V gene are SGHKS and YYEKEE (reference sequence). For the CDR3, the DNA is TGTGCCAGCAGCTCCTTGGCGGGAGTGGCCGGGGAGCTGTTTTTT. Its protein is CASSSLAGVAGELFF.

The rearrangement uses TRBV7-6 and TRBJ2-1, with TRBD2 matching 10 bases. The CDR3 extends over 17 amino acids. V trimming: 1 base; J trimming: 2 bases; junction bases outside the gene matches: 5. Looked up from germline, CDR1 is SGHVS and CDR2 is FNYEAQ. CDR3 protein: CASSLGTSGEPYNEQFF. In DNA, the CDR3 is TGTGCCAGCAGCTTAGGGACTAGCGGAGAGCCCTACAATGAGCAGTTCTTC.

This chain joins TRBV19 and TRBJ1-3; D is unclear. The CDR3 loop spans 17 amino acids. The V end lost 3 bases, the J end lost 0 bases, and 15 bases lay between the germline ends. From germline, CDR1 is LNHDA and CDR2 SQIVND (reference sequence). The CDR3 coding sequence is TGTGCCAGTAGTATTCGCGGTGGCAGTGCCTCTGGAAACACCATATATTTT. Its translation is CASSIRGGSASGNTIYF.

The rearrangement uses TRBV27 and TRBJ1-2, with D perhaps TRBD1 (5 bases). This CDR3 contains 14 residues. The ends were cut back, 6 bases at V and 2 bases at J, with 13 bases in the middle. Germline loops: CDR1 MNHEY, CDR2 SMNVEV (reference sequence). CDR3 region: CASSVGGSNYGYTF. The CDR3, as DNA: TGTGCCAGCAGCGTTGGGGGGTCGAACTATGGCTACACCTTC.

The V gene is TRBV27, the J gene TRBJ1-1; unclear D gene. This CDR3 is 14 amino acids long. Trimming stripped 4 bases from V and 3 bases from J, with 12 bases between. Germline values: CDR1 MNHEY, CDR2 SMNVEV (reference sequence). CDR3 protein: CASSSRIGDTEAFF. CDR3 bases: TGTGCCAGCAGTTCCAGGATCGGTGACACTGAAGCTTTCTTT.

The chain has TRBV1 and TRBJ2-5; no DNA check was done on the table's D call, TRBD2. The DNA end is more similar to TRBJ2-7, so the J call may be wrong. TRBV1 is marked as a pseudogene. This CDR3 is 15 amino acids long. Written as DNA, the CDR3 is TGCACCAGCAGCCCCGAGCGGGAGGATGGCTACGAGCAGTACTTC. It is translated as CTSSPEREDGYEQYF.

The rearrangement uses TRBV6-6 and TRBJ2-1; TRBD1 matches 8 bases. The CDR3 runs 15 residues. Germline V gives CDR1 MNHNY, CDR2 SVGAGI (reference sequence). The V and J ends lost 4 bases and 3 bases, in that order; junction bases with no gene match: 5. CDR3 in amino acids: CASSSRTGSYNEQFF. CDR3 nucleotide sequence: TGTGCCAGCAGTTCCCGGACAGGGAGCTACAATGAGCAGTTCTTC.

The V and J genes are TRBV12-5 and TRBJ1-2, with D unclear. Germline V lookup: CDR1 LGHNT, CDR2 FRNRAP. Trimming stripped 2 bases from V and 2 bases from J, with 6 bases between. This CDR3 is built from 13 residues. DNA of the CDR3: TGTGCTAGTGGTTTGAGCCTGAACTATGGCTACACCTTC. This encodes CASGLSLNYGYTF.